The source of this TCR beta chain is a study of blood T cell repertoires in COVID-19. About the research overall: Material from acute and convalescent COVID-19 was sourced from the United States, Italy and Spain. T cells, B-cell-depleted T cells, or PBMCs provided the cDNA or gDNA that served as material.

Germline values: CDR1 SGHAT, CDR2 FQNNGV. V lost 3 bases to trimming and J lost 4 bases; unmatched junction nucleotides: 0. The CDR3 covers 14 residues. About this clone: This sample includes further DNA sequences coding for the same CDR3.

A Seattle source enrolled patients during active infection and followed them longitudinally. As processed by the authors: Nucleated cell number was recorded as an estimate derived from reference gene primer amplification. Repertoires were generated with immunoSEQ multiplex PCR, while TCRdb's copy carries only in-frame clones and drops some. V, J and clone size are those of that table, while D and trimming were read from the DNA. The profile shows fewer than 55,000 clones, 81% of them singletons. Sequencing input: peripheral blood. This clonotype originated in a woman of 80 years or more with COVID-19, enrolled during active disease. This chain uses TRBV11-2 with TRBJ2-5; TRBD2 matches 12 bases. The CDR3 sequence: CASSLGLAGETQYF. CDR3 in DNA: TGTGCCAGCAGCTTGGGACTAGCGGGAGAGACCCAGTACTTC.